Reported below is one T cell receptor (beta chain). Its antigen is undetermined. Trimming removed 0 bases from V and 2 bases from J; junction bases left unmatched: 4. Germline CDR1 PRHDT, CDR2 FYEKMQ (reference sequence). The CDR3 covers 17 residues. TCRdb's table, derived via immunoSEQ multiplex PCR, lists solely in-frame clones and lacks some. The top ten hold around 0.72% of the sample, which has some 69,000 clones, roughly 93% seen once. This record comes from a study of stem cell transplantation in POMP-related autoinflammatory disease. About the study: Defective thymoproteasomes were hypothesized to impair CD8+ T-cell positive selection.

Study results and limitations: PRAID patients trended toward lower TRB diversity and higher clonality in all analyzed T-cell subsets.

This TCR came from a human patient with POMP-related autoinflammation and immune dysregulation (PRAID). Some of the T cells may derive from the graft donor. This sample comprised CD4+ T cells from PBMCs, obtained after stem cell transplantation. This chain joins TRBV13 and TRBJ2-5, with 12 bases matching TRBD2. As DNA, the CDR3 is TGTGCCAGCAGCTTAGGACTAGCGGGAGGTGGGCAAGAGACCCAGTACTTC. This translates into CASSLGLAGGGQETQYF.